Presented here are 15 T cell receptor beta chains from one specimen sequenced in a study of T cell responses to AZD1222 COVID-19 vaccine (dated by TCRdb to the early 2020s). The library came from the immunoSEQ multiplex PCR assay. TCRdb took this table from immuneACCESS and kept in-frame rearrangements with V and J called. Such tables lack part of the clones; where checked against another copy, unresolved V genes explain under half of the gap, and the rest is unexplained. The sample has 69,000 or so clones on record, around nine tenths of them singletons. The ten largest clonotypes hold 1% to 1.5% of the sample. The sample's time point, from its label and the paper: about 28 days (+/-7) after the second vaccine dose. Sequences were derived from peripheral blood, sampled 28 days after the second AZD1222 dose. The receptor set was obtained from an adult who received the AZD1222 COVID-19 vaccine.

The chain has TRBV19 and TRBJ2-6; D is undetermined. This CDR3 is 17 amino acids long. V gave up 3 bases and J gave up 0 bases, with 12 bases separating them. Germline V gene data show CDR1 as LNHDA and CDR2 as SQIVND (reference sequence). CDR3 coding DNA: TGTGCCAGTAGTATGGGGATGGGGAACTCTGGGGCCAACGTCCTGACTTTC. Its translation: CASSMGMGNSGANVLTF.

This clone was recorded a few times. The rearrangement links TRBV19 to TRBJ1-6, with TRBD1 as a possible D gene (6 bases). This CDR3 region has 15 residues. Germline V lookup: CDR1 LNHDA, CDR2 SQIVND (reference sequence). Between the trimmed V and J ends, which lost 5 bases and 6 bases, there was a span of 14 bases. The CDR3 region has the DNA TGTGCCAGTAGTCCACCGGGACATACTAATTCACCCCTCCACTTT. This encodes CASSPPGHTNSPLHF.

This CDR3 is CASSLTASGRMSYF. The CDR3 region has the DNA TGTGCCAGCAGCTTGACGGCTAGCGGGAGGATGTCGTACTTC. V gene TRBV5-6 combines with J gene TRBJ2-7; 11 bases agree with TRBD2. The CDR3 is 14 residues long. With V trimmed by 1 base and J by 12 bases, 9 bases remained unmatched. Germline CDR1 is SGHDT and CDR2 is YYEEEE.

The J gene is TRBJ2-5, the V gene TRBV2; 7 bases line up with TRBD1. Trimming at V came to 4 bases and at J to 6 bases, leaving 5 bases not matched to a gene. In germline, CDR1 is SNHLY, CDR2 FYNNEI. This CDR3 has 13 residues. CDR3 residues: CASSGQGEQTQYF. The CDR3 DNA reads as TGTGCCAGCAGTGGGCAGGGGGAACAGACCCAGTACTTC.

The chain links TRBV6-2 or TRBV6-3 to TRBJ2-1; the D is unclear. This CDR3 is built from 12 residues. CDR1 MNHEY and CDR2 SVGEGT come from the germline V gene. Trimming removed 4 bases from V and 6 bases from J, with 7 bases in between. DNA of the CDR3: TGTGCCAGCAGTTCTTGGTCCAATGAGCAGTTCTTC. This gives the protein CASSSWSNEQFF.

The V call is TRBV6-5, the J call TRBJ1-1; no clear D gene. The CDR3 is 15 residues long. Between the trimmed V and J ends, which lost 0 bases and 3 bases, there was a span of 11 bases. Germline loops: CDR1 MNHEY, CDR2 SVGAGI. Here the CDR3 reads CASSYSRTVHTEAFF. As DNA, the CDR3 is TGTGCCAGCAGTTACTCCAGGACGGTCCACACTGAAGCTTTCTTT.

In this sample, this clone turned up a few times. This chain links TRBV27 with TRBJ2-7; 10 nucleotides agree with TRBD2. Germline CDR1 is MNHEY and CDR2 is SMNVEV (reference sequence). The CDR3 is 14 amino acids. With V trimmed by 5 bases and J by 6 bases, 7 bases remained unmatched. CDR3 in amino acids: CASSAAGGPREQYF. CDR3 nucleotide sequence: TGTGCCAGCAGTGCAGCGGGAGGGCCTCGCGAGCAGTACTTC.

This clone rates as medium-sized. V gene TRBV6-1 combines with J gene TRBJ1-2; perhaps TRBD1 as D (6 bases). The CDR3 is made up of 14 amino acids. The ends were cut back, 2 bases at V and 4 bases at J, with 11 bases in the middle. Germline V CDR1 and CDR2: MNHNS, SASEGT. For the CDR3, the DNA is TGTGCCAGCAGTGAATTGACAGGCAGCTATGGCTACACCTTC. It is translated as CASSELTGSYGYTF.

The rearrangement links TRBV7-9 to TRBJ1-2; D not certain. This CDR3 spans 13 amino acids. The germline V gene encodes CDR1 SEHNR and CDR2 FQNEAQ (reference sequence). The V gene lost 5 bases and the J gene lost 0 bases, with 7 bases spanning the gap. CDR3 sequence (DNA): TGTGCCAGCAGCGCCCAATCTAACTATGGCTACACCTTC. This translates into CASSAQSNYGYTF.

The V and J genes are TRBV4-2 and TRBJ2-2, with TRBD2 matching 7 bases. The CDR3 extends over 15 amino acids. Germline V gene sequence: CDR1 LGHNA, CDR2 YNFKEQ. V gave up 3 bases and J gave up 5 bases; unmatched junction bases: 6. CDR3 DNA: TGTGCCAGCAGCCATGATGAAGCGGGAACCGGGGAGCTGTTTTTT. It encodes CASSHDEAGTGELFF.

The rearrangement joins TRBV5-1 to TRBJ1-4; D call uncertain. The CDR3 is made up of 15 amino acids. The germline V gene has CDR1 SGHRS and CDR2 YFSETQ. V was shortened by 3 bases and J by 0 bases, with 9 bases between the two germline ends. The CDR3 sequence is CASSWSEATNEKLFF. CDR3 DNA: TGCGCCAGCAGCTGGTCAGAGGCAACTAATGAAAAACTGTTTTTT.

The chain carries TRBV19 and TRBJ1-2; a weak D match, TRBD1 (5 bases). Germline V gene data show CDR1 as LNHDA and CDR2 as SQIVND (reference sequence). The CDR3 length is 15 residues. Between the trimmed V and J ends, which lost 5 bases and 0 bases, there was a span of 13 bases. The CDR3 loop reads CASSPGSTANYGYTF. The CDR3 DNA follows: TGTGCCAGTAGTCCTGGATCGACAGCTAACTATGGCTACACCTTC.

The gene calls are TRBV19 and TRBJ2-3; no clear D. V was shortened by 5 bases and J by 2 bases, with 11 bases between the two germline ends. Per the germline V gene, CDR1 is LNHDA and CDR2 is SQIVND (reference sequence). The length of the CDR3 is 14 residues. CDR3 loop: CASSSGSNTDTQYF. The CDR3 DNA sequence: TGTGCCAGTAGTTCGGGCAGTAACACAGATACGCAGTATTTT.

The rearrangement uses TRBV14 and TRBJ2-1; 7 bases are a match to TRBD2. In germline, CDR1 is SGHDN, CDR2 FVKESK. The CDR3 is 15 amino acids. V was clipped by 3 bases and J by 3 bases; unmatched bases: 5. CDR3 residues: CASSQRGRGYNEQFF. The CDR3 region has the DNA TGTGCCAGCAGCCAGCGCGGGAGAGGCTACAATGAGCAGTTCTTC. Based on the CDR3 plus reference TRBV14 and TRBJ2-1, the full variable domain is EAGVTQFPSHSVIEKGQTVTLRCDPISGHDNLYWYRRVMGKEIKFLLHFVKESKQDESGMPNNRFLAERTGGTYSTLKVQPAELEDSGVYFCASSQRGRGYNEQFFGPGTRLTVL.

The genes are TRBV30 and TRBJ1-2; tentatively, D is TRBD1 (6 bases). V gave up 2 bases and J gave up 1 base, with 11 bases separating them. The CDR3 has 14 amino acids. Germline values: CDR1 GTSNPN, CDR2 SVGIG (reference sequence). The CDR3 DNA reads TGTGCCTGGAGTCCTCAGGGGAATAACTATGGCTACACCTTC. Encoded protein: CAWSPQGNNYGYTF.